This entry lists 16 T cell receptor beta chains sequenced from one sample in a study of blood T cell repertoires in COVID-19. The repertoire was sequenced with immunoSEQ multiplex PCR; TCRdb's copy has only in-frame clones and lacks some. The table includes approximately 210,000 clones, around 88% detected once. Source material: peripheral blood. The receptor set was obtained from a man aged 18 to 29 with active or convalescent COVID-19.

CDR3 bases: TGTGCCTGGAGTCCCCCTTATTACACCGGGGAGCTGTTTTTT. Its translation: CAWSPPYYTGELFF. The J gene is TRBJ2-2, the V gene TRBV30, with no clear D. The CDR3 has 14 amino acids. Between the trimmed V and J ends, which lost 2 bases and 3 bases, there was a span of 10 bases. Germline-derived CDR1 and CDR2 are GTSNPN and SVGIG (reference sequence). Using reference TRBV30 and TRBJ2-2 for the parts outside the CDR3, the full variable domain is SQTIHQWPATLVQPVGSPLSLECTVEGTSNPNLYWYRQAAGRGLQLLFYSVGIGQISSEVPQNLSASRPQDRQFILSSKKLLLSDSGFYLCAWSPPYYTGELFFGEGSRLTVL.

V and J are TRBV6-5 and TRBJ1-5; 10 bases agree with TRBD1. Losses at the gene ends were 8 bases for V and 4 bases for J; bases not matched to a gene: 8. Germline V lookup: CDR1 MNHEY, CDR2 SVGAGI. There are 15 residues in the CDR3. The chain's CDR3 is CASGRGQGVNQPQHF. The CDR3 DNA reads as TGTGCCAGCGGGAGAGGACAGGGGGTGAATCAGCCCCAGCATTTT.

The J gene is TRBJ1-1, the V gene TRBV30; D not certain. The germline V and J ends were trimmed by 1 base and 5 bases, with 8 bases remaining between them. Germline V CDR1 and CDR2: GTSNPN, SVGIG (reference sequence). This CDR3 is built from 12 residues. CDR3 DNA: TGTGCCTGGAGTGCCGGACTTACTGAAGCTTTCTTT. This gives the protein CAWSAGLTEAFF.

Many counts were recorded for this clone. V usage is TRBV4-2 and J usage is TRBJ2-7, with 11 bases lining up with TRBD1. The V and J ends lost 5 bases and 1 base, in that order; junction bases with no gene match: 4. This CDR3 contains 15 residues. The germline V gene has CDR1 LGHNA and CDR2 YNFKEQ. CDR3 nucleotides: TGTGCCAGCAGCGGGGGGACAGGGGGGTCCTACGAGCAGTACTTC. Encoded protein: CASSGGTGGSYEQYF.

The chain employs TRBV12-3 or TRBV12-4 and TRBJ2-1; weak D call: TRBD1 (5 bases). With 3 bases removed from V and 6 bases from J, the gap between germline ends came to 9 bases. The CDR3 contains 13 residues. CDR3 in DNA: TGTGCCAGCAGTTTCAGACAGCGCAATGAGCAGTTCTTC. It encodes CASSFRQRNEQFF.

This clone was recorded a few times. The chain employs TRBV2 and TRBJ2-1, with TRBD2 matching over 14 bases. Germline CDR1 reads SNHLY; CDR2 reads FYNNEI. The CDR3 totals 14 residues. Trimming removed 3 bases from V and 10 bases from J; junction bases left unmatched: 2. The CDR3 protein is CASSDRTSGREQFF. CDR3 DNA: TGTGCCAGCAGTGATCGGACTAGCGGGAGGGAGCAGTTCTTC.

The J gene is TRBJ2-7, the V gene TRBV29-1; TRBD2 might be the D (6 bases). The V end lost 4 bases, the J end lost 10 bases, and 17 bases lay between the germline ends. Germline values: CDR1 SQVTM, CDR2 ANQGSEA. The CDR3 length is 12 residues. CDR3 protein: CSVARDSLIQYF. CDR3 in DNA: TGCAGCGTTGCCCGGGACTCTCTTATTCAGTACTTC.

This sequence joins TRBV19 and TRBJ1-5, with 7 bases fitting TRBD1. CDR1 is LNHDA, CDR2 SQIVND, per germline (reference sequence). The CDR3 has 16 residues. Germline trimming cut 5 bases from V and 3 bases from J; bases unmatched to any gene: 10. CDR3 DNA: TGTGCCAGTAGTGGCCGGGACAGAGGGTACAATCAGCCCCAGCATTTT. Residues: CASSGRDRGYNQPQHF.

J is TRBJ2-3 and V is TRBV7-2; 12 bases agree with TRBD2. The CDR3 covers 15 residues. The V gene end was trimmed by 5 bases and the J gene end by 5 bases; junction bases not matched to a gene: 5. Germline CDR1 is SGHTA and CDR2 is FQGNSA. In DNA, the CDR3 is TGTGCCAGCAGCCTTAGGACTAGCGGGGTAGATACGCAGTATTTT. Translating gives CASSLRTSGVDTQYF.

This rearrangement joins TRBV18 to TRBJ2-7; 7 bases agree with TRBD1. Germline V lookup: CDR1 KGHSH, CDR2 LQKENI. The CDR3 runs to 14 residues. V lost 4 bases and J lost 2; bases outside the gene matches: 5. The CDR3 protein is CASSLRTGAYEQYF. As DNA, the CDR3 is TGTGCCAGCTCACTCCGGACAGGTGCCTACGAGCAGTACTTC.

The chain recombines TRBV10-3 with TRBJ2-7; 10 bases agree with TRBD1. Unmatched junction bases numbered 10, after V lost 2 bases and J lost 3 bases. The germline gives CDR1 ENHRY, CDR2 SYGVKD. There are 17 residues in the CDR3. Here the CDR3 reads CAISEPEDRGSLYEQYF. Here the CDR3 DNA reads TGTGCCATCAGTGAGCCCGAGGACAGGGGGTCCCTCTACGAGCAGTACTTC.

The chain uses TRBV19 and TRBJ2-5; 10 nucleotides align to TRBD1. Germline CDR1 and CDR2: LNHDA and SQIVND (reference sequence). This CDR3 spans 13 amino acids. Trimming took 1 base from V and 7 from J; bases not matched to a gene: 0. CDR3 sequence reads: CASSIGTGGTQYF. CDR3 DNA sequence: TGTGCCAGTAGTATAGGGACAGGGGGGACCCAGTACTTC.

The genes are TRBV3-1 (or the pseudogene TRBV3-2) and TRBJ1-1, with 7 bases matching TRBD1. This CDR3 has 14 amino acids. CDR1 and CDR2 (germline): LGHDT, YNNKEL (reference sequence). Unmatched junction bases numbered 2, after V lost 4 bases and J lost 0 bases. The CDR3 coding sequence is TGTGCCAGCAGCCCGCAGGGGGTGAACACTGAAGCTTTCTTT. As protein: CASSPQGVNTEAFF.

The genes are TRBV11-3 and TRBJ2-2, with D maybe TRBD1 (7 bases). The CDR3 spans 14 residues. The ends were cut back, 5 bases at V and 5 bases at J, with 12 bases in the middle. CDR1 and CDR2 (germline): SGHNT, YENEEA. The CDR3 sequence is CASSDQGGTGELFF. The CDR3 DNA reads TGTGCCAGCAGCGACCAGGGGGGAACCGGGGAGCTGTTTTTT.

This sequence joins TRBV10-3 and TRBJ2-5; D remains unclear. CDR1 is ENHRY, CDR2 SYGVKD, per germline. V was cut by 6 bases and J by 0 bases, with 2 bases left in between. The CDR3 is 11 amino acids. CDR3 residues: CAISDQETQYF. The CDR3 DNA follows: TGTGCCATCAGCGACCAAGAGACCCAGTACTTC.

The chain couples TRBV15 to TRBJ2-7, with D uncertain. The CDR3 consists of 13 residues. Trimming left V 1 base short and J 6 bases short, with 10 bases between. Looked up from germline, CDR1 is LNHNV and CDR2 is YYDKDF (reference sequence). The DNA for the CDR3 is TGTGCCACCAGCAGAGGCGGCTTTGCCGAGCAGTACTTC. Translating gives CATSRGGFAEQYF.